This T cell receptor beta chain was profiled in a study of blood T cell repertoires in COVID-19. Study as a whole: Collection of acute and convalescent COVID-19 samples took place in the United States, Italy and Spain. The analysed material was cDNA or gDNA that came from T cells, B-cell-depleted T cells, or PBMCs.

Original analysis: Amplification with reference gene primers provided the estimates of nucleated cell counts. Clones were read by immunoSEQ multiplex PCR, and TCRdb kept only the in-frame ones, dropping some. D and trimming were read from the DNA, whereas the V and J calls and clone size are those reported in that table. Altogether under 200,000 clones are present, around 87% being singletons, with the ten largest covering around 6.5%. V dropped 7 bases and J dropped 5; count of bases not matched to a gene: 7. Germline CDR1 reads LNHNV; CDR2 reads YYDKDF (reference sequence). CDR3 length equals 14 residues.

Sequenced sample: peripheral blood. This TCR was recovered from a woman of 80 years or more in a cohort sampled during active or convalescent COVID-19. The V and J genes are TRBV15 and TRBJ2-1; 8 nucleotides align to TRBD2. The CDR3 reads CATNPGLEHNEQFF. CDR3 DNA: TGTGCCACCAACCCGGGACTAGAACACAATGAGCAGTTCTTC. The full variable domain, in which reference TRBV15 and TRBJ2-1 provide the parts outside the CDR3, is DAMVIQNPRYQVTQFGKPVTLSCSQTLNHNVMYWYQQKSSQAPKLLFHYYDKDFNNEADTPDNFQSRRPNTSFCFLDIRSPGLGDTAMYLCATNPGLEHNEQFFGPGTRLTVL.